The following is a T cell receptor (beta chain) sequence with its context. Its target antigen remains unknown. No base-level quality is on record; no much larger clone is a single base apart. The library was obtained by the immunoSEQ multiplex PCR assay. To provide template for TCR sequencing, every sample had RNA extracted and reverse transcribed into cDNA. First-strand cDNA was synthesized with SuperScript III using a 2:1 mix of oligo-dT and random hexamers. A synthetic immune receptor repertoire was used to assess amplification bias, and residual bias was removed computationally. The study's processing was this. After raw reads were preprocessed to remove errors, the CDR3 was defined following IMGT conventions as running from the conserved cysteine to phenylalanine. Clonality was computed as 1 minus the Shannon entropy, with the entropy normalized by log2 of the number of productive unique TCRs. Scalp TCRbeta sequences were cross-referenced with sorted blood CD4 and CD8 repertoires so that the CD4 or CD8 identity of scalp clones could be inferred. Entries here come from immuneACCESS through TCRdb and include only in-frame sequences with V and J called. Some clones fail to appear in such tables; in the studies checked, an unresolved V gene covers under half of the shortfall, and the cause of the remainder is unknown. V and J calls and clone size are given by that table; D and trimming were obtained from the DNA. This sample is represented by about 210,000 clones; approximately 72% of them were singletons. The ten biggest clones cover approximately 1.2% of the sample.

The data belong to a study of CD8+ T cells in alopecia areata (dated 2018 in TCRdb). Regarding the study in general: The treated patients, all with moderate-to-severe alopecia areata, were enrolled in an open-label pilot trial of oral tofacitinib given at 5 to 10 mg twice daily. Scalp clonality was compared across normal scalp (n=4), patchy alopecia areata scalp (n=8), and alopecia totalis/universalis scalp (n=8). Tofacitinib was given for 6 to 18 months, followed by 6 months of follow-up off drug to assess delayed response and recurrence. TCRbeta CDR3 regions were amplified by immunoSEQ multiplex PCR using 35 Vbeta forward and 13 Jbeta reverse primers. Scalp tissue and sorted CD4+ and CD8+ peripheral blood T cells from patchy and totalis/universalis alopecia areata patients and from healthy controls were covered by human TCRbeta sequencing. Disease severity in treated patients was measured with the SALT score, which quantifies the percentage of affected scalp surface area. RNA was extracted with the PAXgene miRNA kit for fixed scalp, the miRNeasy kit for PBMCs, and the RNeasy kit for mouse skin. Biopsies were taken from tofacitinib-treated patients at baseline and again at 4 and 24 weeks into treatment, and several of those patients also had a later scalp biopsy. High-throughput TCRbeta sequencing was used to examine T cell clonal expansion in alopecia areata in both the C3H/HeJ mouse model and human patients.

What the study reported, not specific to this receptor: Many expanded lesional clones were found to persist in scalp and blood during tofacitinib treatment, and relapse after treatment cessation may be partly explained by this persistence. Resident alphabeta T cells in normal human skin are also sequenced, complicating scalp TCR repertoire analysis, unlike mouse skin dominated by gammadelta T cells. Compared with normal scalp, lesional scalp, particularly in alopecia totalis/universalis, had higher clonality and more expanded CD8+ clones, which suggests antigenic drive. Compared with mice, TCR sequences shared between patients were less clear, possibly partly because of HLA diversity across the patient population. With tofacitinib, both scalp clonality and the number of expanded CD8+ clones among the top 100 scalp clones went down significantly. Because the treated cohort was small and had only one nonresponder, larger studies are needed to examine links between baseline CD8+ expansion and response.

Per the publication, the treatment or condition label means: oral pan-JAK inhibitor, 5-10 mg twice daily. Lesional scalp punch biopsies and peripheral blood were collected from alopecia areata patients. PBMCs were isolated by density centrifugation and stained for CD3, CD4 and CD8, and CD4+ and CD8+ T cells were sorted on a FACSAria. The CDR3 starts with the cysteine, ends with the phenylalanine, and has 14 residues. Left in the record is the CDR3 DNA by itself, 42 bases read in frame from the first base. V is cut by 7 bases and J by 0 bases, and the space between the germline ends is 10 bases. CDR1 SNHLY and CDR2 FYNNEI were looked up in the germline V gene.

This TCR was recovered from a human donor with alopecia areata. The specimen was CD4+ T cells sorted from blood, collected between weeks 43 and 45, from a patient treated with tofacitinib. The sequence is built from TRBV2 and TRBJ2-1; the D segment could be TRBD1, given 6 matching bases. The DNA reads TGTGCCAGCAAAACAGGGAGCTCCTACAATGAGCAGTTCTTC. The resulting protein is CASKTGSSYNEQFF.